The rows below give T cell receptor beta chains drawn from one sample of a study of beta chain features in type 1 diabetes. Only in-frame clones appear in the TCRdb table, and some are missing; sequencing was by immunoSEQ multiplex PCR. The sample lists under 500,000 clones, about 30% occurring once. The sequencing input was naive CD4+ T cells from blood. The receptors here all came from a young man in good health. Both conserved end residues are part of each CDR3. The order of the fields is CDR3 DNA, CDR3 protein, J gene, clone size, D gene, V gene. A D gene is named only where the DNA matches it firmly. The size of a clone is reported for some rows only, either as once, few or many, or as a class for expanded clones.

TGTGCCTGGAGTACGGGTTTTGAAAACATTCAGTACTTC CAWSTGFENIQYF TRBJ2-4 few NA TRBV30
TGTGCCTGGGTTAGACTAGCGTACAATGAGCAGTTCTTC CAWVRLAYNEQFF TRBJ2-1 few TRBD2 TRBV30
TGTGCCAGCAGCGTGAGGACTAGCGGAGCTCAAGAGACCCAGTACTTC CASSVRTSGAQETQYF TRBJ2-5 NA TRBD2 TRBV9
TGTGCCAGCCCGACAGACCAGACTGAATACAATGAGCAGTTCTTC CASPTDQTEYNEQFF TRBJ2-1 NA NA TRBV2
TGCGCCAGCAGCTTGGATGGCAGGGGCTCTGGCGGCTACACCTTC CASSLDGRGSGGYTF TRBJ1-2 NA NA TRBV5-1
TGCAGCTCGTCCAGGGGGCTAACGGCTGAAGCTTTCTTT CSSSRGLTAEAFF TRBJ1-1 few TRBD1 TRBV29-1
TGTGCCAGCAGTGAACAGGGGTCTGAGAACACTGAAGCTTTCTTT CASSEQGSENTEAFF TRBJ1-1 NA NA TRBV2
TGCAGCGTCACTACACTCCCGGGAACACCAAGCTCCTACGAGCAGTACTTC CSVTTLPGTPSSYEQYF TRBJ2-7 NA NA TRBV29-1
TGTGCCATCAGTAACATGAACACTGAAGCTTTCTTT CAISNMNTEAFF TRBJ1-1 NA NA TRBV10-3
TGCGCCAGCAGCTTGGCTGGGACGGCTCTACGGGAGCAGTACTTC CASSLAGTALREQYF TRBJ2-7 once NA TRBV5-1
TGCAGCGTTGAGGACATGCGGCCCACAGATACGCAGTATTTT CSVEDMRPTDTQYF TRBJ2-3 NA NA TRBV29-1
TGTGCCAGCAGCGTAGGGGACAGGGTGGCGGAAAAACTGTTTTTT CASSVGDRVAEKLFF TRBJ1-4 NA TRBD1 TRBV9
TGTGCCAGCAGCTTAGGGCGGGATGAGCAGTTCTTC CASSLGRDEQFF TRBJ2-1 few NA TRBV7-9
TGTGCCAGCAGCGATTCCGGGACAGGGGGCTACGAGCAGTACTTC CASSDSGTGGYEQYF TRBJ2-7 few TRBD1 TRBV25-1
TGTGCCAGCAGCTGGGGAGGACAAACTGACTACAATGAGCAGTTCTTC CASSWGGQTDYNEQFF TRBJ2-1 NA NA TRBV9
TGTGCCAGCAGCTTAGGCATCGCACTAGCGGGTGCCTACGAGCAGTACTTC CASSLGIALAGAYEQYF TRBJ2-7 NA TRBD2 TRBV11-2
TGTGCCAGCAGATTCAGAGACACCGGGGAGCTGTTTTTT CASRFRDTGELFF TRBJ2-2 NA NA TRBV9
TGTGCCAGCACCTGGGGCGGGAGCACAGATACGCAGTATTTT CASTWGGSTDTQYF TRBJ2-3 NA NA TRBV7-9